The source of this T cell receptor beta chain is a study of blood T cell repertoires in COVID-19. In the study overall: PBMCs, B-cell-depleted T cells, or T cells were the source of the cDNA or gDNA that made up the material.

The V gene's germline CDR1 is MNHEY and CDR2 SVGAGI. Trimming took off 4 bases at V and 7 bases at J, with 14 bases between the two ends. This CDR3 comprises 15 residues. Per the original data handling: The assay estimated nucleated cells by amplifying reference gene primers. Profiling relied on immunoSEQ multiplex PCR, and the TCRdb table lists in-frame clones only, not all of them. That table is the source of V, J and clone size, and D and trimming were worked out from the DNA. The top ten clones hold under 4.5% of a sample with 110,000 to 150,000 clones, about nine tenths of them seen once. Each participant's cohort was designated according to participant-reported clinical history. In Cohort 3, a recovered donor had either two negative PCRs, clearance, or symptom resolution.

This TCR came from a man between 50 and 59 years old who had recovered from COVID-19. The source material was PBMCs or T cells enriched from blood (not recorded which). V and J are TRBV6-5 and TRBJ1-6, with D perhaps matching TRBD1 (5 bases). DNA for the CDR3: TGTGCCAGCAGTTTCCGCCAGGGCCCAAATTCACCCCTCCACTTT. This codes for CASSFRQGPNSPLHF.